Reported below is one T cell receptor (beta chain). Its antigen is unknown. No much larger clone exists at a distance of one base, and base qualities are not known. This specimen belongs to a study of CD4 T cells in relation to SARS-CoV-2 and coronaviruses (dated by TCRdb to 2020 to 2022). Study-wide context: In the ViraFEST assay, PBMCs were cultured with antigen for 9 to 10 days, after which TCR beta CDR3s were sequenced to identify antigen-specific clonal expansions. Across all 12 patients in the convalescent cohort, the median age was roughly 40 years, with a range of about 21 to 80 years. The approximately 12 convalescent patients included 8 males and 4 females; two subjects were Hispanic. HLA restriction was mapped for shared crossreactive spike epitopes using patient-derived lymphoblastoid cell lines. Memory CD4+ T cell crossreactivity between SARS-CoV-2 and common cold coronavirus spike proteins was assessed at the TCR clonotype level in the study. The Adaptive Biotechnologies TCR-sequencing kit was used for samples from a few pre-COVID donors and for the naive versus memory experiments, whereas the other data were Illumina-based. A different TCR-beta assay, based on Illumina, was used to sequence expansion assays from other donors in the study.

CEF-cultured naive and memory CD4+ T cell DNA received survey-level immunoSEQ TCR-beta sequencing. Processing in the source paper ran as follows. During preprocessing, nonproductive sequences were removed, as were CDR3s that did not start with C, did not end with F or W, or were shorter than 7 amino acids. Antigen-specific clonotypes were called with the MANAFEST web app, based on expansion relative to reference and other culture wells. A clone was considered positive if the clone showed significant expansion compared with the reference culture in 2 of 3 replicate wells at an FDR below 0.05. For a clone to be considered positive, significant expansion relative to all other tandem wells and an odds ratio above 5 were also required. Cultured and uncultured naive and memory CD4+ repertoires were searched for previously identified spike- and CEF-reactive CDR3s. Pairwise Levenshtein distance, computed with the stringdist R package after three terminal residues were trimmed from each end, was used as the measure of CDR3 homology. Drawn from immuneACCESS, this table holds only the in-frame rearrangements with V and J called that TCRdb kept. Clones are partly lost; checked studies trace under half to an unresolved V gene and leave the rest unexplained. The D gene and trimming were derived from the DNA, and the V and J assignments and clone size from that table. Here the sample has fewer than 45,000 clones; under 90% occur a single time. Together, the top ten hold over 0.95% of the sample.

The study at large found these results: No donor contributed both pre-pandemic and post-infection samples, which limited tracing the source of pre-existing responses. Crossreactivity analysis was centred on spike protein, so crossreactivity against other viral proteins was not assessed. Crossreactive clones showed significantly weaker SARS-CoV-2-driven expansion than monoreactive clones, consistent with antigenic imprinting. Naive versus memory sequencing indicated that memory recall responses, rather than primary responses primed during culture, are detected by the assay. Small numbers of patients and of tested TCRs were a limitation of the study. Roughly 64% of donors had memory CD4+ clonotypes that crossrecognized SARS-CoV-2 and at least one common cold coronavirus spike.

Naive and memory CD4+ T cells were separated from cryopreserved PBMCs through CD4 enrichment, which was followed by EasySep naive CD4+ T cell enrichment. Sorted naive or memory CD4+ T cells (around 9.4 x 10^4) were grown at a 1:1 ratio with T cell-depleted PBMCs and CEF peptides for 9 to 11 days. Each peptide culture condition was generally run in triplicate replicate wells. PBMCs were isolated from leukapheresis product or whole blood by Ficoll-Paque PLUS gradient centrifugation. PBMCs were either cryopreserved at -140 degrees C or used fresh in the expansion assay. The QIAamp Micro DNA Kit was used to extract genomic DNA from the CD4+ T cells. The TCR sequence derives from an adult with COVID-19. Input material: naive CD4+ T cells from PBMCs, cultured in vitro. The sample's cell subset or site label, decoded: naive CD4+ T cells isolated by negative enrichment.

This receptor carries the CDR3 CASSAIAGTANTEAFF. The DNA reads TGCGCCAGCAGCGCGATAGCCGGGACAGCGAACACTGAAGCTTTCTTT. The rearrangement joined TRBV5-1 to TRBJ1-1; the central 7 bases match TRBD1. CDR1 and CDR2 are drawn from the germline V gene: SGHRS, YFSETQ. V trim: 4 bases; J trim: 1 base; unmatched bases: 10. The CDR3 spans 16 residues, from the cysteine through the phenylalanine. Only the CDR3 portion is preserved as DNA: 48 bases, with reading frame beginning at the first base.